A single sample gave rise to the 2 T cell receptor beta chains below, sequenced in a study of blood T cell repertoires in COVID-19. TCRdb's table, derived via immunoSEQ multiplex PCR, lists solely in-frame clones and lacks some. The sample shows under 300,000 clones, more than 70% of them seen only once. Sample: peripheral blood. All receptors come from a man older than 75 with acute or convalescent COVID-19.

This chain connects TRBV19 to TRBJ1-1; D is possibly TRBD1 (6 bases). The germline CDR1 and CDR2 sequences are LNHDA and SQIVND (reference sequence). This CDR3 has 11 residues. V shed 6 bases and J shed 6 bases, with 8 bases lying between them. In DNA form, the CDR3 reads TGTGCCAGTAGAAAGGGGGCTGAAGCTTTCTTT. Translation gives CASRKGAEAFF.

The chain links TRBV4-1 to TRBJ2-5; 14 bases fit TRBD2. Trimming removed 5 bases from V and 5 bases from J; junction bases left unmatched: 10. Germline loops: CDR1 MGHRA, CDR2 YSYEKL. The CDR3 is made up of 17 amino acids. CDR3 DNA: TGCGCCAGCAGCTCCCGACTAGCGGGAGGGCCGGGGGAGACCCAGTACTTC. It yields the protein CASSSRLAGGPGETQYF.